This T cell receptor beta chain was identified during a study of blood T cell repertoires in COVID-19. The CDR3 extends over 12 amino acids. Germline V gene lookup returns CDR1 MNHEY and CDR2 SVGAGI. After removal of 6 bases from V and 4 bases from J, the junction contained 2 bases not matched to a gene. This clone came up a few times. TCRdb keeps only in-frame clones here, not all; method: immunoSEQ multiplex PCR. The sample yields some 250,000 clones, more than 75% seen once. The receptor was isolated from a woman aged 25 to 39 who had recovered from COVID-19. V usage is TRBV6-5 and J usage is TRBJ1-1; 7 bases fit TRBD1. Sequencing used peripheral blood. As DNA, the CDR3 is TGTGCCAGCAGAGACAGGGTCACTGAAGCTTTCTTT. Translating it yields CASRDRVTEAFF.